These 28 T cell receptor beta chains were sequenced from one sample in a study of blood T cell repertoires in COVID-19. Sequencing used immunoSEQ multiplex PCR; TCRdb keeps in-frame clones, though not all of them. The sample includes under 500,000 clones, 70% to 90% seen only once; the top ten take 1.5% to 2%. The sample consisted of PBMCs or T cells enriched from blood (not recorded which). Every receptor here comes from a woman between 18 and 30 years old with acute COVID-19.

The chain uses TRBV7-9 and TRBJ2-2; maybe TRBD1 (6 bases). CDR3 length: 14 residues. Germline assignment: CDR1 SEHNR and CDR2 FQNEAQ (reference sequence). V shed 1 base and J shed 8 bases, with 11 bases lying between them. The CDR3 nucleotides are TGTGCCAGCAGCTTAGGCACAGGGTCGGGGGAGCTGTTTTTT. This encodes CASSLGTGSGELFF.

J is TRBJ1-2 and V is TRBV3-1 (or the pseudogene TRBV3-2), with unresolved D. The CDR3 covers 13 residues. Deletions cut 4 bases from V and 6 bases from J, with 12 bases between. Germline V gene data show CDR1 as LGHDT and CDR2 as YNNKEL (reference sequence). The CDR3 reads CASSPSWSDGYTF. The CDR3 nucleotides read TGTGCCAGCAGCCCCTCATGGAGTGATGGCTACACCTTC.

The V and J genes are TRBV5-1 and TRBJ1-1, with D perhaps matching TRBD1 (5 bases). There are 15 residues in the CDR3. V dropped 4 bases and J dropped 1 base, with 14 bases sitting between them. CDR1 SGHRS and CDR2 YFSETQ come from the germline V gene. The chain's CDR3 is CASSPGPTANTEAFF. Here the CDR3 DNA reads TGCGCCAGCAGCCCTGGTCCGACAGCGAACACTGAAGCTTTCTTT.

The chain joins TRBV9 to TRBJ1-4, with D perhaps TRBD1 (6 bases). CDR1 and CDR2 from the germline V gene are SGDLS and YYNGEE. There are 15 residues in the CDR3. V gave up 4 bases and J gave up 4 bases, with 14 bases separating them. The DNA for the CDR3 is TGTGCCAGCAGCCTCAGGGAGGGGGATAATGAAAAACTGTTTTTT. It specifies CASSLREGDNEKLFF.

J is TRBJ2-1 and V is TRBV2, with D possibly being TRBD2 (5 bases). Germline V gene data show CDR1 as SNHLY and CDR2 as FYNNEI. There are 14 residues in the CDR3. V lost 7 bases, J lost 2 bases, and 12 bases lay in between. CDR3 protein: CASIMSGAYNEQFF. CDR3 sequence (DNA): TGTGCCAGCATTATGAGCGGAGCCTACAATGAGCAGTTCTTC.

V is TRBV7-2 and J is TRBJ2-7; 9 bases agree with TRBD1. The CDR3 is made up of 16 amino acids. The germline CDR1 and CDR2 sequences are SGHTA and FQGNSA. The junction had 10 bases not matched to a gene; V was cut back by 4 bases and J by 3 bases. CDR3 sequence reads: CASSYLTGQGNYEQYF. The CDR3 DNA sequence: TGTGCCAGCAGCTATTTAACGGGACAGGGTAACTACGAGCAGTACTTC.

The rearrangement uses TRBV21-1 and TRBJ2-4; the table's D call TRBD2 went unverified against the DNA. TRBV21-1 is a recognized pseudogene. The CDR3 is made up of 15 amino acids. The CDR3 nucleotides are TGTGCCAGCAGCTGGGGGGACTTAGCCAAAAACATTCAGTACTTC. Translating it yields CASSWGDLAKNIQYF.

The V gene is TRBV7-2, the J gene TRBJ2-7; 8 bases are a match to TRBD2. The CDR3 is 15 residues long. The V gene end was trimmed by 0 bases and the J gene end by 6 bases; junction bases not matched to a gene: 7. The germline CDR1 and CDR2 sequences are SGHTA and FQGNSA. The CDR3 DNA reads as TGTGCCAGCAGCTTAGCTCAAAGCGGGAGCTCCGAGCAGTACTTC. Protein sequence: CASSLAQSGSSEQYF.

This rearrangement joins TRBV27 to TRBJ1-5; TRBD1 agrees at 12 bases. Trimming cost V 4 bases and J 7 bases; bases outside gene matches: 11. The CDR3 spans 17 residues. The germline gives CDR1 MNHEY, CDR2 SMNVEV (reference sequence). This chain's CDR3 is CASSSWPGTGGGQPQHF. The CDR3 DNA follows: TGTGCCAGCAGTTCATGGCCCGGGACAGGGGGCGGGCAGCCCCAGCATTTT.

In this sample, this clone turned up once. The chain combines TRBV28 with TRBJ2-7, with D possibly matching TRBD1 (6 bases). This CDR3 has 14 residues. The ends were cut back, 5 bases at V and 1 base at J, with 12 bases in the middle. Germline values: CDR1 MDHEN, CDR2 SYDVKM. CDR3 nucleotides: TGTGCCAGCAGTATACCGACAGGTTCCTACGAGCAGTACTTC. Translating it yields CASSIPTGSYEQYF.

V usage is TRBV7-9 and J usage is TRBJ2-5, with D perhaps TRBD1 (7 bases). Germline V lookup: CDR1 SEHNR, CDR2 FQNEAQ (reference sequence). The CDR3 is made up of 16 amino acids. Deletions cut 0 bases from V and 2 bases from J, with 13 bases between. This CDR3 is CASSLAQGGNQETQYF. In nucleotides, the CDR3 is TGTGCCAGCAGCTTAGCTCAGGGGGGAAATCAAGAGACCCAGTACTTC. Variable domain in full (rest from reference TRBV7-9 and TRBJ2-5): DTGVSQNPRHKITKRGQNVTFRCDPISEHNRLYWYRQTLGQGPEFLTYFQNEAQLEKSRLLSDRFSAERPKGSFSTLEIQRTEQGDSAMYLCASSLAQGGNQETQYFGPGTRLLVL.

The chain joins TRBV6-2 or TRBV6-3 to TRBJ1-2; TRBD1 agrees at 7 bases. The trim removed 5 bases at V and 11 bases at J, leaving 8 bases unmatched. The CDR3 length is 12 residues. Germline V gives CDR1 MNHEY, CDR2 SVGEGT. CDR3 nucleotide sequence: TGTGCCAGCAGTGGACAGGCGTCTCGGTACACCTTC. It translates to CASSGQASRYTF.

V is TRBV27 and J is TRBJ2-5, with TRBD2 identical over 8 bases. In germline, CDR1 is MNHEY, CDR2 SMNVEV (reference sequence). The CDR3 sequence is 16 residues long. Trimming cost V 5 bases and J 5 bases; bases outside gene matches: 13. The CDR3 sequence: CASSPRISGGGETQYF. The CDR3, as DNA: TGTGCCAGCAGTCCCCGAATTAGCGGCGGGGGGGAGACCCAGTACTTC.

This sequence joins TRBV11-1 and TRBJ1-5; D is undetermined. CDR3 size: 13 residues. Trimming stripped 1 base from V and 7 bases from J, with 8 bases between. Germline loops: CDR1 SGHAT, CDR2 FQDESV (reference sequence). The CDR3 here is CASSLVTGQPQHF. CDR3 nucleotides: TGTGCCAGCAGCTTAGTGACTGGGCAGCCCCAGCATTTT.

This clone occurred a few times. The rearrangement links TRBV12-5 to TRBJ1-1, with D possibly TRBD1 on 6 matching bases. Germline V gene data show CDR1 as LGHNT and CDR2 as FRNRAP. Trimming cost V 4 bases and J 11 bases, with 11 bases left between them. CDR3 length equals 11 residues. CDR3 DNA sequence: TGTGCTAGTGGTTCGGACAGAAAGGCTTTCTTT. Protein product: CASGSDRKAFF.

V usage is TRBV13 and J usage is TRBJ2-7, with 8 bases lining up with TRBD2. V lost 5 bases, J lost 6 bases, and 15 bases stayed unmatched. Germline V CDR1 and CDR2: PRHDT, FYEKMQ (reference sequence). The CDR3 sequence is 16 residues long. The CDR3 DNA reads as TGTGCCAGCAGCCCAACTAGCGGTACAACACGATCCGAGCAGTACTTC. Residues: CASSPTSGTTRSEQYF.

The J gene is TRBJ1-4, the V gene TRBV6-5; no clear D gene. The germline gives CDR1 MNHEY, CDR2 SVGAGI. V was trimmed by 4 bases and J by 6 bases, leaving 12 bases between them. This CDR3 is 14 amino acids long. The CDR3 region has the DNA TGTGCCAGCAGTTTTCTTGGGCTTGATGAAAAACTGTTTTTT. This encodes CASSFLGLDEKLFF.

The CDR3 is CASSNRDAATNEKLFF. CDR3 nucleotides: TGTGCCAGCAGCAACAGGGATGCAGCAACTAATGAAAAACTGTTTTTT. V usage is TRBV3-1 (or the pseudogene TRBV3-2) and J usage is TRBJ1-4; maybe TRBD1 (6 bases). V was clipped by 5 bases and J by 0 bases, with 13 bases between them. Germline V gene sequence: CDR1 LGHDT, CDR2 YNNKEL (reference sequence). There are 16 residues in the CDR3.

The chain is built from TRBV12-5 and TRBJ2-3, with a tentative D call TRBD2 (5 bases). This CDR3 contains 13 residues. Germline V lookup: CDR1 LGHNT, CDR2 FRNRAP. V shed 1 base and J shed 5 bases, with 7 bases lying between them. CDR3 residues: CASGLGSEDTQYF. CDR3 bases: TGTGCTAGTGGTTTGGGTAGCGAAGATACGCAGTATTTT.

This clone was seen a single time. The V gene is TRBV3-1 (or the pseudogene TRBV3-2), the J gene TRBJ1-2; possible D gene TRBD1, 6 bases. V was cut by 2 bases and J by 6 bases, with 16 bases left in between. The CDR3 extends over 15 amino acids. Germline V gives CDR1 LGHDT, CDR2 YNNKEL (reference sequence). CDR3 loop: CASSQSGGGLNGYTF. CDR3 DNA: TGTGCCAGCAGCCAATCGGGGGGCGGTCTAAATGGCTACACCTTC.

This clone was detected only a few times. The chain carries TRBV12-3 or TRBV12-4 and TRBJ2-3, with D maybe TRBD2 (5 bases). The V end was cut by 5 bases, the J end by 4 bases, with 7 bases between. The CDR3 runs 12 residues. CDR3 amino acids: CASSALADTQYF. In DNA form, the CDR3 reads TGTGCCAGCAGTGCACTAGCAGATACGCAGTATTTT.

The J gene is TRBJ2-2, the V gene TRBV5-1, with D tentatively TRBD1 (6 bases). The CDR3 runs to 16 residues. Between the trimmed V and J ends, which lost 5 bases and 5 bases, there was a span of 19 bases. Germline V gene data show CDR1 as SGHRS and CDR2 as YFSETQ. Here the CDR3 reads CASSPLWDTATGELFF. CDR3 nucleotides: TGCGCCAGCAGTCCTCTTTGGGACACCGCTACCGGGGAGCTGTTTTTT.

The J gene is TRBJ1-2, the V gene TRBV6-2 or TRBV6-3; D is perhaps TRBD1 (6 bases). The CDR3 is 16 amino acids. Germline V gene lookup returns CDR1 MNHEY and CDR2 SVGEGT. With 0 bases removed from V and 7 bases from J, the gap between germline ends came to 18 bases. CDR3 amino acids: CASSYSQQGEFAGYTF. CDR3 coding DNA: TGTGCCAGCAGTTACTCACAACAGGGAGAGTTCGCTGGCTACACCTTC.

The chain combines TRBV5-4 with TRBJ1-2, with D tentatively TRBD1 (6 bases). The length of the CDR3 is 13 residues. The V and J ends lost 5 bases and 2 bases respectively, with 10 bases between them. The V gene's germline CDR1 is SGHNT and CDR2 YYREEE (reference sequence). The CDR3 protein is CASSQDRNYGYTF. The DNA of the CDR3 is TGTGCCAGCAGTCAGGACAGAAACTATGGCTACACCTTC.

The gene calls are TRBV7-6 and TRBJ1-1, with D possibly being TRBD1 (6 bases). This CDR3 region has 15 residues. Per germline, CDR1 SGHVS and CDR2 FNYEAQ. Trimming removed 5 bases from V and 4 bases from J, with 17 bases in between. CDR3 nucleotides: TGTGCCAGCAGCACCTCCAGGGGCGCTACCACTGAAGCTTTCTTT. Translating it yields CASSTSRGATTEAFF.

This chain uses TRBV10-3 with TRBJ1-2; TRBD1 matches 10 bases. J lost 5 bases, V lost 4 bases, and 4 bases had no gene match. Germline CDR1 reads ENHRY; CDR2 reads SYGVKD. CDR3 size: 14 residues. The CDR3 nucleotides are TGTGCCATCAGTGGGGACAGGGGCAGGTATGGCTACACCTTC. Protein sequence: CAISGDRGRYGYTF.

The J gene is TRBJ2-7, the V gene TRBV29-1; D is perhaps TRBD2 (5 bases). Per germline, CDR1 SQVTM and CDR2 ANQGSEA. Trimming took 5 bases from V and 4 from J, leaving 6 bases between them. The CDR3 has 10 residues. The CDR3 loop reads CSVREYEQYF. The CDR3 DNA follows: TGCAGCGTTAGGGAGTACGAGCAGTACTTC.

This clone was recorded only once. J is TRBJ2-7 and V is TRBV4-3; 9 bases align to TRBD2. J lost 0 bases, V lost 6 bases, and 6 bases had no gene match. CDR1 and CDR2 (germline): LGHNA, YSLEER. The CDR3 loop spans 15 amino acids. This CDR3 reads CASRKNSGSSYEQYF. As DNA, the CDR3 is TGCGCCAGCAGAAAGAATAGCGGGAGCTCCTACGAGCAGTACTTC.